Below, 4 T cell receptor beta chains from the same sample are listed, as sequenced in a study of CD4 T cells in relation to SARS-CoV-2 and coronaviruses. Unexposed donor CD4+ T cells date from about 2011-2018, before the COVID-19 pandemic. After less than 11 days of culture, CD4+ T cells were isolated. Using immunoSEQ multiplex PCR, the repertoire was profiled, and TCRdb retains in-frame clones only, with some absent. The table records some 11,000 clones, approximately 82% of them present only once. These receptors lack a known antigen. The sample consisted of CD4+ T cells from PBMCs, cultured in vitro. The receptors derive from a human donor in good health.

This chain links TRBV7-3 with TRBJ2-3; tentative D call: TRBD1 (5 bases). Per the germline V gene, CDR1 is SGHTA and CDR2 is FQGTGA. The CDR3 totals 15 residues. V dropped 0 bases and J dropped 4 bases, with 11 bases sitting between them. CDR3: CASSLTGQGADTQYF. CDR3 nucleotides: TGTGCCAGCAGCTTAACGGGTCAGGGTGCAGATACGCAGTATTTT.

This chain joins TRBV7-9 and TRBJ2-5, with TRBD2 matching 9 bases. CDR1 and CDR2 from the germline V gene are SEHNR and FQNEAQ (reference sequence). This CDR3 region has 16 residues. After removal of 4 bases from V and 5 bases from J, the junction contained 11 bases not matched to a gene. This CDR3 reads CASSSGTRGGMETQYF. The DNA for the CDR3 is TGTGCCAGCAGCTCCGGTACGCGGGGGGGCATGGAGACCCAGTACTTC. Using reference TRBV7-9 and TRBJ2-5 for the parts outside the CDR3, the full variable domain is DTGVSQNPRHKITKRGQNVTFRCDPISEHNRLYWYRQTLGQGPEFLTYFQNEAQLEKSRLLSDRFSAERPKGSFSTLEIQRTEQGDSAMYLCASSSGTRGGMETQYFGPGTRLLVL.

V is TRBV5-1 and J is TRBJ1-2, with 7 bases lining up with TRBD1. The germline CDR1 and CDR2 sequences are SGHRS and YFSETQ. V lost 4 bases and J lost 7; bases outside the gene matches: 16. The CDR3 is made up of 16 amino acids. CDR3 in amino acids: CASSLGQALSLSGYTF. Written as DNA, the CDR3 is TGCGCCAGCAGCCTCGGACAGGCCCTTAGTCTTTCTGGCTACACCTTC. Full variable domain (missing parts from reference TRBV5-1 and TRBJ1-2): KAGVTQTPRYLIKTRGQQVTLSCSPISGHRSVSWYQQTPGQGLQFLFEYFSETQRNKGNFPGRFSGRQFSNSRSEMNVSTLELGDSALYLCASSLGQALSLSGYTFGSGTRLTVV.

CDR3 amino acids: CASNPSGSYEQYF. For the CDR3, the DNA is TGTGCCAGTAACCCCTCGGGGTCCTACGAGCAGTACTTC. The rearrangement links TRBV6-6 to TRBJ2-7; D possibly corresponds to TRBD2 (5 bases). Trimming left V 9 bases short and J 1 base short, with 13 bases between. Germline loops: CDR1 MNHNY, CDR2 SVGAGI (reference sequence). This CDR3 is built from 13 residues.